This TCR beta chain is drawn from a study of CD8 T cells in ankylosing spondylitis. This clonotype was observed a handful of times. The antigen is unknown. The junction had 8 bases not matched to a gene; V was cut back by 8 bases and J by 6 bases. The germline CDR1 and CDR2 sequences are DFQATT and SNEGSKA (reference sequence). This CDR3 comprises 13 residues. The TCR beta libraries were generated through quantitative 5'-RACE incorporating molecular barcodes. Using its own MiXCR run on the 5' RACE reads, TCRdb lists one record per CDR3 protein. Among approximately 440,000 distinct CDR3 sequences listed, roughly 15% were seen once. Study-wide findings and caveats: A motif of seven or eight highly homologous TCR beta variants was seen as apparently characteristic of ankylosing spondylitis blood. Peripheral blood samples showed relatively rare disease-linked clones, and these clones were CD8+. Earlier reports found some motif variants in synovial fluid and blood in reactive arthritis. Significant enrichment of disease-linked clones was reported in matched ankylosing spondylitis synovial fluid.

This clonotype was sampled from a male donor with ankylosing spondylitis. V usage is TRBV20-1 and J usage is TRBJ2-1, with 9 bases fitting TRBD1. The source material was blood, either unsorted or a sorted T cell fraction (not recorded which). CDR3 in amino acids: CSPRQGVGNEQFF. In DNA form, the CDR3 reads TGCAGTCCCCGACAGGGGGTAGGCAATGAGCAGTTCTTC.